The sequence of this TCR beta chain was determined in a study of shared clonotypes between healthy human individuals. Study results and caveats: Rarefaction analysis demonstrated incomplete sorted-subset sequencing notwithstanding large depth. Tissues were not sampled, only blood, and their repertoires likely differ.

Assay: immunoSEQ multiplex PCR; the TCRdb copy retains only in-frame clones and omits some. This sample has over 850,000 clones, with approximately 78% found just once. V shed 1 base and J 6 bases; nucleotides not matched to a gene: 9. This CDR3 is 16 amino acids long. Germline V gives CDR1 SEHNR, CDR2 FQNEAQ (reference sequence). This clone was counted only a few times. The antigen is unknown. The TCR comes from a man between 18 and 35 years old in good health. Some clones in this sample may be carry-over from other donors' samples. V gene TRBV7-9 combines with J gene TRBJ2-1; 7 positions agree with TRBD2. The specimen sequenced was memory CD4+ T cells from PBMCs. As for subset: CD45RA-negative fraction. The chain's CDR3 is CASSLETLWGGNEQFF. The CDR3 region has the DNA TGTGCCAGCAGCTTAGAGACTCTCTGGGGGGGCAATGAGCAGTTCTTC.